This entry lists 5 T cell receptor beta chains sequenced from one sample in a study of blood T cell repertoires in COVID-19. Using immunoSEQ multiplex PCR, the repertoire was profiled, and TCRdb retains in-frame clones only, with some absent. The table shows hundreds of thousands of clones, with roughly nine tenths occurring only once. Sequenced sample: PBMCs or T cells enriched from blood (not recorded which). The receptor set was obtained from a woman aged 60 to 75 who had recovered from COVID-19.

The chain recombines TRBV5-6 with TRBJ2-2, with TRBD2 as a possible D gene (6 bases). Germline lookup yields CDR1 SGHDT and CDR2 YYEEEE. With 1 base removed from V and 6 bases from J, the gap between germline ends came to 7 bases. The CDR3 contains 13 residues. CDR3 bases: TGTGCCAGCAGCTTGTGGGGGGCCGGGGAGCTGTTTTTT. It codes for CASSLWGAGELFF.

The chain couples TRBV6-5 to TRBJ1-4; 9 bases map to TRBD1. V lost 5 bases and J lost 8; bases outside the gene matches: 9. The CDR3 sequence is 15 residues long. Germline CDR1 reads MNHEY; CDR2 reads SVGAGI. The CDR3 DNA follows: TGTGCCAGCAGTCGCCTGGGACAGGGAGGCGAAAAACTGTTTTTT. It encodes CASSRLGQGGEKLFF.

This clone was seen just once. The chain uses TRBV6-4 and TRBJ2-1, with TRBD1 matching over 9 bases. From germline, CDR1 is MRHNA and CDR2 SNTAGT. This CDR3 has 14 residues. The V and J ends lost 6 bases and 9 bases, in that order; junction bases with no gene match: 9. CDR3 bases: TGTGCCAGCAGCCCGGGACAGGGAGGGAGTGAGCAGTTCTTC. This gives the protein CASSPGQGGSEQFF.

V usage is TRBV18 and J usage is TRBJ1-1; D call uncertain. The germline V gene has CDR1 KGHSH and CDR2 LQKENI. Trimming stripped 3 bases from V and 2 bases from J, with 16 bases between. This CDR3 contains 16 residues. The DNA for the CDR3 is TGTGCCAGCTCACCTCGGAGGGAATTCAGTAACACTGAAGCTTTCTTT. Encoded protein: CASSPRREFSNTEAFF.

The chain has TRBV2 and TRBJ2-7; 9 bases are a match to TRBD1. J gave up 3 bases and V 6 bases, and 6 bases lay outside the gene matches. Germline loops: CDR1 SNHLY, CDR2 FYNNEI. CDR3 length: 14 amino acids. The CDR3 loop is CASRGTGFNYEQYF. In DNA, the CDR3 is TGTGCCAGCAGAGGGACAGGGTTTAACTACGAGCAGTACTTC.